This is a list of T cell receptor beta chains from one sample in a study of post-analysis software for immune sequencing data. TCRdb reanalysed the PCR reads using MiXCR and keeps one entry per CDR3 protein. Counted here are 750,000 to 900,000 distinct CDR3 sequences, approximately 44% occurring once; the ten biggest clones make up roughly 4.9%. Sequenced: blood. The receptors here all came from a girl between 5 and 17 years old with multiple sclerosis. The CDR3 runs from the conserved cysteine through the conserved F or W.

>TRBV20-1
CSARSYEQYF
>TRBV12-3/TRBV12-4
CASSSPSQGTYQETQYF
>TRBV27
CASSFSGTSGVESDTQYF
>TRBV7-9
CASSLYDLYQETQYF
>TRBV27
CASSRQGYGYTF
>TRBV7-6
CASSIAGGARDTQYF
>TRBV5-6
CASSPSRITGPNEKLFF
>TRBV6-6
CASSYGQGAEQYF
>TRBV7-9
CAGSLGSLAGVQWYF
>TRBV12-3/TRBV12-4
CASSSNRGMRETQYF
>TRBV12-3/TRBV12-4
CASRPGQTYGYTF
>TRBV18
CASSPRLQSYEQYF
>TRBV29-1
CSVEDRGPCGYTF
>TRBV12-3/TRBV12-4
CASNMGSVEGYTF
>TRBV27
CASSFLGQPSWDEQYF
>TRBV4-2
CASSQDFISAYEQYF
>TRBV18
CASSLRQSPYGYTF
>TRBV7-8
CASSLDPRADPYNEQFF
>TRBV5-1
CASSLVSGDSYTF
>TRBV27
CASSPVTNQPQHF
>TRBV6-2/TRBV6-3
CASSQSGGEPYEQYF
>TRBV6-1
CASSEALQGGHEQFF
>TRBV7-8
CASSLDGGAKNIQYF
>TRBV4-1
CASSQDDGGSTDTQYF
>TRBV12-3/TRBV12-4
CASSPLDRGMDTQYF
>TRBV4-3
CASSQGSSSTDTQYF
>TRBV20-1
CSARTGTADSPLHF
>TRBV3-1
CASSHLAGEQYF
>TRBV19
CASSMTGQGPMNTEAFF
>TRBV12-3/TRBV12-4
CASTRPDASSYNEQFF
>TRBV3-1
CASSNTYRAGDEQYF
>TRBV4-3
CASSQPTSGSDTQYF
>TRBV5-6
CASSTTDNEQFF
>TRBV20-1
CSARDRLVGNEQYF
>TRBV7-2
CASSFKALAPPTTAYF
>TRBV7-2
CASSTWDQYTLEYNEQFF
>TRBV20-1
CSAPMRAESTDTQYF
>TRBV7-2
CASSPRDTDTQYF
>TRBV3-1
CASSPIRTSGSYNEQFF
>TRBV20-1
CSARPERTGYSYEQYF
>TRBV4-3
CASSRRADTQYF
>TRBV5-1
CASSPLEGNYGYTF
>TRBV13
CASKGLGQGQAKNIQYF
>TRBV25-1
CASRQDYGYTF
>TRBV12-3/TRBV12-4
CASSFSGGEANEQFF
>TRBV12-3/TRBV12-4
CASSLLEGGYGYTF
>TRBV15
CATSRVPQGLNTEAFF
>TRBV24-1
CATSGQGSYNEQFF